This T cell receptor beta chain was observed in a study of response to subunit inactivated influenza vaccine. Notes on the study in general: Authors suggested each seasonal flu vaccination may recruit only limited numbers of new T cells.

TCRdb re-called the RT-PCR reads with MiXCR, one entry per CDR3 protein. The sample records about 620,000 distinct CDR3 sequences, 10% to 15% being singletons. The table lists this clonotype with a few counts. No antigen is known for it. The germline V gene encodes CDR1 SQVTM and CDR2 ANQGSEA. The length of the CDR3 is 13 residues. V shed 3 bases and J shed 1 base, with 10 bases lying between them. The chain couples TRBV29-1 to TRBJ2-7; weak D call: TRBD2 (6 bases). Sample: PBMCs from blood, taken on the day of vaccination. The sequence was collected from a man in his fifties who received an inactivated influenza vaccine. The CDR3 coding sequence is TGCAGCGTTGATTCGCGGGGATCCTACGAGCAGTACTTC. Amino acids: CSVDSRGSYEQYF.